A single sample gave rise to the 30 T cell receptor beta chains below, sequenced in a study of OX40 agonist ivuxolimab in advanced cancers. Assay used: immunoSEQ multiplex PCR; TCRdb lists only in-frame clones, some missing. The sample includes roughly 11,000 clones, approximately 80% seen only once; the top ten take roughly 15%. Material: CD4+ or CD8+ T cells sorted from blood, obtained in a trial of the OX40 agonist ivuxolimab. Receptor source: an adult with an advanced solid tumor such as melanoma, head and neck, liver or kidney cancer.

This clone has just a few counts. V gene TRBV13 combines with J gene TRBJ2-2; D remains ambiguous. Germline CDR1 is PRHDT and CDR2 is FYEKMQ (reference sequence). This CDR3 is 15 amino acids long. V lost 3 bases and J lost 3, with 11 bases in between. The CDR3 loop is CASSFLGRYTGELFF. In DNA form, the CDR3 reads TGTGCCAGCAGCTTCCTAGGTCGTTACACCGGGGAGCTGTTTTTT.

J is TRBJ2-7 and V is TRBV20-1; tentative D call: TRBD2 (5 bases). Germline loops: CDR1 DFQATT, CDR2 SNEGSKA (reference sequence). This CDR3 is built from 11 residues. V dropped 5 bases and J dropped 4 bases, with 9 bases sitting between them. The CDR3: CSAWRGYEQYF. Here the CDR3 DNA reads TGCAGTGCTTGGCGCGGGTACGAGCAGTACTTC.

This sequence joins TRBV15 and TRBJ2-1, with D perhaps assigned TRBD1 or TRBD2 (5 bases each). CDR1 is LNHNV, CDR2 YYDKDF, per germline (reference sequence). The CDR3 runs 13 residues. V was trimmed by 5 bases and J by 5 bases, leaving 10 bases between them. The DNA for the CDR3 is TGTGCCACCAGCCCAGGGACCAACAATGAGCAGTTCTTC. Protein sequence: CATSPGTNNEQFF.

This chain uses TRBV14 with TRBJ2-1; unclear D gene. This CDR3 spans 14 amino acids. In germline, CDR1 is SGHDN, CDR2 FVKESK. Trimming left V 1 base short and J 4 bases short, with 8 bases between. In nucleotides, the CDR3 is TGTGCCAGCAGCCAAGCCTCAGATTACAATGAGCAGTTCTTC. It is translated as CASSQASDYNEQFF.

CDR3 sequence reads: CASSQRQGNQPQHF. Written as DNA, the CDR3 is TGCGCCAGCAGCCAACGGCAGGGCAATCAGCCCCAGCATTTT. V is TRBV4-1 and J is TRBJ1-5, with no clear D. This CDR3 region has 14 residues. V was cut by 2 bases and J by 2 bases, with 7 bases left in between. Looked up from germline, CDR1 is MGHRA and CDR2 is YSYEKL.

This chain joins TRBV10-2 and TRBJ2-5, with 7 bases matching TRBD2. Germline CDR1 reads WSHSY; CDR2 reads SAAADI. The V segment lost 3 bases and the J segment 1 base; nucleotides outside the gene matches: 8. This CDR3 spans 16 amino acids. The CDR3: CASSEAGSGSQETQYF. The CDR3 coding sequence is TGCGCCAGCAGTGAAGCGGGATCAGGTAGCCAAGAGACCCAGTACTTC.

The V call is TRBV2, the J call TRBJ2-7; D is ambiguous. The CDR3 totals 14 residues. Germline values: CDR1 SNHLY, CDR2 FYNNEI. Trimming removed 3 bases at V and 6 bases at J, with 15 bases between. The CDR3: CASSESAGSGEQYF. The CDR3 DNA reads as TGTGCCAGCAGTGAGTCGGCAGGATCGGGCGAGCAGTACTTC. Combining the CDR3 with reference TRBV2 and TRBJ2-7 gives the whole variable domain EPEVTQTPSHQVTQMGQEVILRCVPISNHLYFYWYRQILGQKVEFLVSFYNNEISEKSEIFDDQFSVERPDGSNFTLKIRSTKLEDSAMYFCASSESAGSGEQYFGPGTRLTVT.

This clone was detected only a few times. V usage is TRBV30 and J usage is TRBJ2-7; a weak D match, TRBD2 (5 bases). With 1 base removed from V and 4 bases from J, the gap between germline ends came to 14 bases. CDR1 GTSNPN and CDR2 SVGIG come from the germline V gene (reference sequence). The CDR3 extends over 14 amino acids. In nucleotides, the CDR3 is TGTGCCTGGAGTGAGGGCGGAGGTAGTTACGAGCAGTACTTC. Encoded protein: CAWSEGGGSYEQYF.

In regard to this clone: Relative to the germline gene, one junction end is altered; a read error may explain this. The V gene is TRBV7-7, the J gene TRBJ2-2; the D gene is possibly TRBD1 (5 bases). The CDR3 runs to 12 residues. Germline V lookup: CDR1 SSHAT, CDR2 FNYEAQ (reference sequence). Written as DNA, the CDR3 is TGTGCTAGCAGCCCAGGGACCGGGGAGCTGTTTTTT. It specifies CASSPGTGELFF. Full variable domain (remainder filled in from reference TRBV7-7 and TRBJ2-2): GAGVSQSPRYKVTKRGQDVTLRCDPISSHATLYWYQQALGQGPEFLTYFNYEAQPDKSGLPSDRFSAERPEGSISTLTIQRTEQRDSAMYRCASSPGTGELFFGEGSRLTVL.

The V and J genes are TRBV10-2 and TRBJ2-4; perhaps TRBD1 as D (6 bases). Deletions cut 6 bases from V and 0 bases from J, with 9 bases between. The CDR3 runs to 14 residues. Germline V gene data show CDR1 as WSHSY and CDR2 as SAAADI. The CDR3 is CASRDSLAKNIQYF. CDR3 nucleotide sequence: TGCGCCAGCAGGGACAGTCTAGCCAAAAACATTCAGTACTTC.

The table lists this clone with a count of one. The CDR3 nucleotides are TGTGCCAGCAGCTTAGGAGGGGTGAATGAGCAGTTCTTC. It encodes CASSLGGVNEQFF. The V and J genes are TRBV7-8 and TRBJ2-1, with D possibly called TRBD1 or TRBD2 (5 bases each). CDR3 size: 13 residues. CDR1 and CDR2 (germline): SGHVS, FQNEAQ. Trimming cost V 1 base and J 7 bases, with 8 bases left between them.

The genes are TRBV19 and TRBJ2-1; 7 bases fit TRBD2. The CDR3 contains 14 residues. V was pared by 6 bases and J by 3 bases, with 5 bases of the junction left unmatched. Germline V gene data show CDR1 as LNHDA and CDR2 as SQIVND (reference sequence). CDR3 in amino acids: CASRFAGVYNEQFF. Here the CDR3 DNA reads TGTGCCAGTAGATTTGCGGGAGTCTACAATGAGCAGTTCTTC.

J is TRBJ1-2 and V is TRBV6-6; tentatively, D is TRBD1 (5 bases). The CDR3 is 15 amino acids. The germline gives CDR1 MNHNY, CDR2 SVGAGI (reference sequence). With 2 bases removed from V and 6 bases from J, the gap between germline ends came to 16 bases. The CDR3 DNA reads TGTGCCAGCAGTTACCCCCCCAGGGTCGTTGATGGCTACACCTTC. Its translation is CASSYPPRVVDGYTF.

The J gene is TRBJ2-5, the V gene TRBV4-1; no definite D call. Deletions cut 5 bases from V and 7 bases from J, with 23 bases between. There are 16 residues in the CDR3. Germline V gives CDR1 MGHRA, CDR2 YSYEKL. CDR3 bases: TGCGCCAGCAGCGATACTACCGGGTATCTGTCCGGGACCCAGTACTTC. Translating it yields CASSDTTGYLSGTQYF.

With regard to this clone: A read error may account for a junction end that differs from germline. This chain connects TRBV27 to TRBJ2-3, with unresolved D. CDR3 length: 13 amino acids. Germline values: CDR1 MNHEY, CDR2 SMNVEV (reference sequence). CDR3 sequence: CASSVSSTDTQYF. DNA for the CDR3: TGTGCCAGCAGTGTATCGTCCACAGATACGCAGTATTTT.

The chain uses TRBV10-3 and TRBJ2-7; D uncertain. Trimming removed 2 bases from V and 4 bases from J, with 9 bases in between. Germline V gene sequence: CDR1 ENHRY, CDR2 SYGVKD. There are 13 residues in the CDR3. Written as DNA, the CDR3 is TGTGCCATCAGTGAGATCGACCGTTACGAGCAGTACTTC. The encoded protein is CAISEIDRYEQYF.

The V call is TRBV15, the J call TRBJ2-7, with TRBD1 as a possible D gene (6 bases). Germline V gene lookup returns CDR1 LNHNV and CDR2 YYDKDF (reference sequence). Between the trimmed V and J ends, which lost 5 bases and 0 bases, there was a span of 11 bases. This CDR3 spans 14 amino acids. Written as DNA, the CDR3 is TGTGCCACCAGCGGCCGGACAGACTCCTACGAGCAGTACTTC. It codes for CATSGRTDSYEQYF.

This chain connects TRBV9 to TRBJ1-5, with a tentative D call TRBD1 (6 bases). The CDR3 contains 15 residues. Germline loops: CDR1 SGDLS, CDR2 YYNGEE. Trimming took 4 bases from V and 6 from J, leaving 17 bases between them. CDR3 in DNA: TGTGCCAGCAGCCCGGGGGGGGCAGGGCTTCAGCCCCAGCATTTT. Protein product: CASSPGGAGLQPQHF.

Concerning this clone itself: Mismatch with germline at one junction end may stem from a read error. V usage is TRBV7-7 and J usage is TRBJ2-5, with a possible D match to TRBD1 (5 bases). The CDR3 totals 13 residues. The germline V gene encodes CDR1 SSHAT and CDR2 FNYEAQ (reference sequence). The CDR3, as DNA: TGTGCTAGCAGCCTAGGGGTGGGGGAGACCCAGTACTTC. Amino acid sequence: CASSLGVGETQYF.

CDR3 DNA sequence: TGCGCCAGCAGTGCAGATAACTATGGCTACACCTTC. It is translated as CASSADNYGYTF. V gene TRBV10-2 combines with J gene TRBJ1-2, with D unclear. V lost 4 bases and J lost 1, with 4 bases in between. Germline CDR1 WSHSY, CDR2 SAAADI. The CDR3 runs to 12 residues.

The J gene is TRBJ2-3, the V gene TRBV30; TRBD2 matches at 11 bases. Germline V gene lookup returns CDR1 GTSNPN and CDR2 SVGIG (reference sequence). J was trimmed by 6 bases and V by 5 bases; bases with no gene match: 7. CDR3 length: 14 amino acids. As DNA, the CDR3 is TGTGCCTGGGATATAGCGGGGGGGACGGATACGCAGTATTTT. This codes for CAWDIAGGTDTQYF.

The rearrangement joins TRBV2 to TRBJ2-1, with D tentatively TRBD2 (5 bases). With 6 bases removed from V and 13 bases from J, the gap between germline ends came to 16 bases. CDR1 SNHLY and CDR2 FYNNEI come from the germline V gene. This CDR3 is built from 12 residues. The CDR3 region is CASRVPGSDQFF. The DNA for the CDR3 is TGTGCCAGCAGGGTCCCGGGGTCGGATCAGTTCTTC.

This rearrangement joins TRBV6-1 to TRBJ1-1; D perhaps matches TRBD1 (5 bases). CDR1 and CDR2 from the germline V gene are MNHNS and SASEGT. The CDR3 is made up of 13 amino acids. Deletions cut 4 bases from V and 3 bases from J, with 9 bases between. CDR3 in amino acids: CASSAKGDTEAFF. DNA of the CDR3: TGTGCCAGCAGTGCCAAAGGGGACACTGAAGCTTTCTTT.

This chain joins TRBV19 and TRBJ2-1, with 11 bases aligning to TRBD2. The CDR3 sequence is 14 residues long. With V trimmed by 9 bases and J by 3 bases, 4 bases remained unmatched. Looked up from germline, CDR1 is LNHDA and CDR2 is SQIVND (reference sequence). CDR3 sequence: CASQTSGSYNEQFF. The CDR3 DNA sequence: TGTGCCAGCCAAACTAGCGGGAGCTACAATGAGCAGTTCTTC.

The V gene is TRBV6-9, the J gene TRBJ2-7, with 9 bases identical to TRBD1. The CDR3 has 15 residues. Trimming removed 5 bases from V and 0 bases from J; junction bases left unmatched: 5. Germline CDR1 MNHGY, CDR2 SVAAGI. In DNA form, the CDR3 reads TGTGCCAGCAGTCTTGGACAGGGGAGCTCCTACGAGCAGTACTTC. Translating gives CASSLGQGSSYEQYF.

This clone was counted a few times. In the same sample, other DNA sequences code for this CDR3. The rearrangement uses TRBV29-1 and TRBJ1-1; D is unclear. The CDR3 is 13 amino acids. CDR1 SQVTM and CDR2 ANQGSEA come from the germline V gene. V was cut by 0 bases and J by 1 base, with 6 bases left in between. The CDR3 protein is CSVEENPNTEAFF. CDR3 sequence (DNA): TGCAGCGTTGAAGAGAACCCGAACACTGAAGCTTTCTTT. Drawing the rest from reference TRBV29-1 and TRBJ1-1, the complete variable domain is SAVISQKPSRDICQRGTSLTIQCQVDSQVTMMFWYRQQPGQSLTLIATANQGSEATYESGFVIDKFPISRPNLTFSTLTVSNMSPEDSSIYLCSVEENPNTEAFFGQGTRLTVV.

J is TRBJ2-1 and V is TRBV9; 7 bases agree with TRBD1. This CDR3 region has 14 residues. The germline CDR1 and CDR2 sequences are SGDLS and YYNGEE. Germline trimming cut 3 bases from V and 10 bases from J; bases unmatched to any gene: 10. The CDR3 reads CASSAAYRGREQFF. CDR3 bases: TGTGCCAGCAGCGCTGCTTACAGGGGACGAGAGCAGTTCTTC.

This chain connects TRBV4-2 to TRBJ2-5, with TRBD2 matching over 10 bases. Judging by the DNA end, TRBJ2-7 fits better; the J call may be wrong. CDR1 and CDR2 (germline): LGHNA, YNFKEQ. The CDR3 sequence is 16 residues long. The DNA of the CDR3 is TGTGCCAGCAGCCAAGAGTCAGCGGGAGGGCCCTACGAGCAGTACTTC. The encoded protein is CASSQESAGGPYEQYF.

The V call is TRBV23-1, the J call TRBJ1-3; 9 bases fit TRBD1. TRBV23-1 is an ORF, and what it does is uncertain. CDR3 size: 17 residues. V dropped 3 bases and J dropped 2; count of bases not matched to a gene: 8. CDR3 sequence reads: CASSHPGQGMAGNTIYF. In DNA form, the CDR3 reads TGCGCCAGCAGTCACCCTGGACAGGGGATGGCTGGAAACACCATATATTTT.

This clone has just one count. The gene calls are TRBV27 and TRBJ2-1; 7 positions match TRBD1. The CDR3 is 16 residues long. V lost 5 bases, J lost 5 bases, and 12 bases stayed unmatched. CDR1 and CDR2 from the germline V gene are MNHEY and SMNVEV (reference sequence). CDR3 coding DNA: TGTGCCAGCAGTCTCAAGACAGGGTCGGCAAACAATGAGCAGTTCTTC. Translated, it gives CASSLKTGSANNEQFF.